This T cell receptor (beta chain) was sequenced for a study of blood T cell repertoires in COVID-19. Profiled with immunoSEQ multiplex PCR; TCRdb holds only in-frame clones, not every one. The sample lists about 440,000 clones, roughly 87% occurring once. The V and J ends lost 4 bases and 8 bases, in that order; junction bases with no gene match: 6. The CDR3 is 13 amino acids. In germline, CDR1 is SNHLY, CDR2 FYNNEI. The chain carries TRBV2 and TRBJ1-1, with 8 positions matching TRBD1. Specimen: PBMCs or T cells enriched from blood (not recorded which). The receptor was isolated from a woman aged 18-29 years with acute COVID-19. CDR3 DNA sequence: TGTGCCAGCAGTGTCGGGACAGGCCAAGAAGCTTTCTTT. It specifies CASSVGTGQEAFF.